This TCR beta chain was retrieved from a study of human T cells and chemical hapten exposure. Study overall: Patients additionally received therapeutic doses of diphenylcyclopropenone on the scalp once a week, and this continued throughout the approximately 26-week study.

TCRdb re-analysed the RACE reads in MiXCR, keeping a single row per CDR3 protein. The sample shows 370,000 or so distinct CDR3 sequences, about 4.8% of them seen only once. The time point was: patch test 1, 2 weeks after DPC sensitization. The treatment was: therapeutic diphenylcyclopropenone sensitization with weekly scalp DPC. Germline V CDR1 and CDR2: MGHDK, SYGVNS. The germline V and J ends were trimmed by 1 base and 2 bases, with 7 bases remaining between them. The CDR3 is 14 amino acids. This clonotype was detected only a few times. Source: whole blood, taken in connection with sensitization to the hapten diphenylcyclopropenone (DPC). This clonotype was obtained from a woman aged 45-60 years with alopecia areata. Some clones in this sample may be carry-over from other donors' samples. The chain carries TRBV25-1 and TRBJ2-3; D not resolved. The CDR3 coding sequence is TGTGCCAGCAGTGAATGGTCAGACACAGATACGCAGTATTTT. Protein: CASSEWSDTDTQYF. The full variable domain, rest sourced from reference TRBV25-1 and TRBJ2-3, is EADIYQTPRYLVIGTGKKITLECSQTMGHDKMYWYQQDPGMELHLIHYSYGVNSTEKGDLSSESTVSRIRTEHFPLTLESARPSHTSQYLCASSEWSDTDTQYFGPGTRLTVL.